This T cell receptor (beta chain) was identified during a study of T-cell reconstitution after alpha-beta-depleted transplantation in children (TCRdb year 2016). For the wider study: The study quantitatively tracked T-cell immune reconstitution after TCRalphabeta/CD19-depleted allogeneic hematopoietic cell transplantation in children using TCR repertoire profiling. Paper-wide results and their limitations: Hyperexpanded clone frequencies declined over subsequent months; after one year, T-cell counts and TCRbeta diversity were mostly attributed to newly produced T cells. In some patients, the high TCRbeta diversity seen at day 60 was put down to recipient T cells and intrathymic progenitors that had survived conditioning. The apparently early recovery of alphabetaT-cell counts about two months after transplant reportedly depended on only several hundred rapidly expanded clones that came from non-depleted graft cells.

This clonotype was seen ten or more times. The clone's antigen remains unknown. No base quality values were provided; no much bigger clone lies one nucleotide off. This specimen's treatment or condition label, per the study, means: allogeneic hematopoietic cell transplantation with graft depleted of TCRalphabeta T cells and CD19 B cells. The transplant recipients were children given TCRalphabeta/CD19-depleted allogeneic hematopoietic cell grafts. Measured from the cysteine to the phenylalanine, the CDR3 is 17 residues long. Only CDR3 DNA remains: 51 bases, in frame from the first base. V is pruned by 5 bases and J by 0 bases, leaving 11 bases of the junction without a gene match. Reading the germline V gene (reference sequence) gives CDR1 LNHDA and CDR2 SQIVND. The library came from PCR. TCRdb shows the sequencer as Illumina HiSeq 2500. Molecular barcoding was employed in the preparation of TCR libraries, with unique molecular identifiers being used to normalize TCRbeta repertoire quantification. TCRdb trimmed public reads at Q25 via fastp, called clones via MiXCR and kept in-frame beta chains. For every CDR3 protein sequence, its rows merge into one entry that carries the most common genes and DNA. This sample holds 200,000 to 300,000 distinct CDR3 sequences; around 7.5% were observed only once. The ten largest clones represent approximately 6.3% of the sample.

In this chain, TRBV19 is recombined with TRBJ2-7; TRBD1 agrees with 9 junctional bases. The receptor was isolated from a male patient between 5 and 17 years old who had a stem cell transplant for acute lymphoblastic leukemia, so the T cells may come from the graft donor. Sample: PBMCs, mostly from graft donor cells, taken 180 days after TCRalphabeta/CD19-depleted stem cell transplant. Here is the DNA: TGTGCCAGTAGTCCCCTACCGGGACAGGGTCGCTCCTACGAGCAGTACTTC. Protein translation: CASSPLPGQGRSYEQYF.